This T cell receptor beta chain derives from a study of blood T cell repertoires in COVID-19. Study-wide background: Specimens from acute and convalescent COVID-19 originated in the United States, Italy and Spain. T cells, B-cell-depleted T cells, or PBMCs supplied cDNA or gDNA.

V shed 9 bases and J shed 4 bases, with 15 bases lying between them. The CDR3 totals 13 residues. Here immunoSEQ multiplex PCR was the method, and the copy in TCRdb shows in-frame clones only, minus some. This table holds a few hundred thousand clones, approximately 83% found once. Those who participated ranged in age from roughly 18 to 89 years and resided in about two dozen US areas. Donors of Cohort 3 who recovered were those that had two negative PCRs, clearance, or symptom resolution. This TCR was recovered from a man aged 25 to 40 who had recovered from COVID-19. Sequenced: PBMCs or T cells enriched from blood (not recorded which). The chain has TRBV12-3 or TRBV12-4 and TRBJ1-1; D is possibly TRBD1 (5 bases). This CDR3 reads CASRGLKGTEAFF. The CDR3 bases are TGTGCCAGTAGGGGTCTCAAGGGCACTGAAGCTTTCTTT.